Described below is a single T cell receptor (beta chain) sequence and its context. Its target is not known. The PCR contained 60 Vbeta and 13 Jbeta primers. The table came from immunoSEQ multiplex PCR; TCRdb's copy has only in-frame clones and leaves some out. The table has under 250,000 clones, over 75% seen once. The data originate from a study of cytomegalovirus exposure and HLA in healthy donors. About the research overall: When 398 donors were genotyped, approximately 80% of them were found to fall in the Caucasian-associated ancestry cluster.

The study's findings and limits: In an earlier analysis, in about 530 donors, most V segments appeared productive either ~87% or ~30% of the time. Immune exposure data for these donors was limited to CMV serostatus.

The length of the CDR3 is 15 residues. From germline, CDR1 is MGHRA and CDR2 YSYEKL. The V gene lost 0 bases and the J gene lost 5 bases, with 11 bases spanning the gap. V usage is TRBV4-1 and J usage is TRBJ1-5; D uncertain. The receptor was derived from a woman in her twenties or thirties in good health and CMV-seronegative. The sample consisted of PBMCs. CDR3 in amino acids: CASSQEPGFDQPQHF. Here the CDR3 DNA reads TGCGCCAGCAGCCAAGAACCGGGTTTCGATCAGCCCCAGCATTTT.